Each of the 2 T cell receptor beta chains below was sequenced from the same sample in a study of T cells after yellow fever vaccination. TCRdb reprocessed the 5' RACE reads via MiXCR and lists one record per CDR3 protein. This table has about 630,000 distinct CDR3 sequences, roughly an eighth appearing once. The material sequenced was PBMCs, taken on the day of the yellow fever booster vaccination. All receptors come from a man aged 25-45 years who received the YFV17D yellow fever vaccine.

This clonotype was counted many times. This rearrangement joins TRBV6-5 to TRBJ2-1; 13 nucleotides match TRBD2. From germline, CDR1 is MNHEY and CDR2 SVGAGI. Losses at the gene ends were 9 bases for V and 0 bases for J; bases not matched to a gene: 14. The CDR3 loop spans 19 amino acids. CDR3 region: CARGYPGLAGPSSYNEQFF. The CDR3 DNA follows: TGTGCCAGGGGGTATCCGGGACTAGCGGGGCCAAGCTCCTACAATGAGCAGTTCTTC.

CDR3 sequence: CASSQEGSGPKYEQFF. In DNA, the CDR3 is TGTGCCAGCAGCCAAGAAGGTAGCGGGCCTAAGTATGAGCAGTTCTTC. The chain joins TRBV3-1 to TRBJ2-1, with TRBD2 matching over 7 bases. V lost 0 bases, J lost 8 bases, and 10 bases stayed unmatched. This CDR3 has 16 amino acids. From germline, CDR1 is LGHDT and CDR2 YNNKEL (reference sequence).